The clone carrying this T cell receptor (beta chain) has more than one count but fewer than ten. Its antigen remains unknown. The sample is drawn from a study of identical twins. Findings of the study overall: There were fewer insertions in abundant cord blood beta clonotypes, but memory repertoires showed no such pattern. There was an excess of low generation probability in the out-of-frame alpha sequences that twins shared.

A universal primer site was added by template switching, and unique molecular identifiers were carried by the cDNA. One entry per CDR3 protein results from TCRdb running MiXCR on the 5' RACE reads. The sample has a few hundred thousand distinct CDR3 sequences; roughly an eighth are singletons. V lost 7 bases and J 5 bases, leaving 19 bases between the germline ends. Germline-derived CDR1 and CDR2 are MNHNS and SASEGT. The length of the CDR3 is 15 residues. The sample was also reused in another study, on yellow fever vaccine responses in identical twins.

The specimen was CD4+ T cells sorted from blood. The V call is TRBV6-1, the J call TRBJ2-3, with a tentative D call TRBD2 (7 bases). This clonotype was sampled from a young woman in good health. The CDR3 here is CASNSPGGGLDTQYF. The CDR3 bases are TGTGCCAGCAACAGTCCGGGGGGCGGGTTAGATACGCAGTATTTT.